This TCR beta chain is drawn from a study of T cells in Graves' hyperthyroidism and ophthalmopathy. The sample holds a few counts of this clonotype. RNA transcripts served as the template for amplifying TCR beta CDR3 regions. A first-round RT-PCR of the TCR CDR3 used the HTBI primer set. TCRdb analysed the multiplex PCR reads with MiXCR anew, one entry per CDR3 protein. The table has 300,000 to 450,000 distinct CDR3 sequences, roughly 25% seen once. The receptor's source is a middle-aged man with Graves' hyperthyroidism. Source material: blood.

The CDR3 loop reads CASSPGNNEQFF. The CDR3 region has the DNA TGTGCCAGCAGTCCGGGGAACAATGAGCAGTTCTTC. J is TRBJ2-1 and V is TRBV12-3 or TRBV12-4, with D possibly matching TRBD2 (5 bases). The V end was cut by 5 bases, the J end by 5 bases, with 7 bases between. The CDR3 is 12 amino acids.